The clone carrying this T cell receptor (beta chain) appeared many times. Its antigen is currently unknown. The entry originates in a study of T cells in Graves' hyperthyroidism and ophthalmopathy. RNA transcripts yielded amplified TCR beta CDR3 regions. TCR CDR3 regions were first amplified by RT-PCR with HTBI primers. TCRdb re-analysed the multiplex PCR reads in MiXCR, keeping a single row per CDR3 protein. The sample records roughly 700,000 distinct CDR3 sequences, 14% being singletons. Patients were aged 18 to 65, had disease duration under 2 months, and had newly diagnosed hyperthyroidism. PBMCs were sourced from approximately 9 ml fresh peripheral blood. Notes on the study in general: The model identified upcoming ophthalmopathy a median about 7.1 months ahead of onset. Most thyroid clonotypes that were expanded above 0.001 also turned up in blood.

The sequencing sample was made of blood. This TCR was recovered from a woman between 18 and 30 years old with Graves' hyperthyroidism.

The CDR3 here is CASSLELAGGREQFF. The CDR3 bases are TGTGCCAGCAGCTTAGAACTAGCGGGAGGGCGTGAGCAGTTCTTC. The J gene is TRBJ2-1, the V gene TRBV7-9; the match to TRBD2 covers 13 bases. Germline CDR1 and CDR2: SEHNR and FQNEAQ (reference sequence). CDR3 length equals 15 residues. Trimming at V came to 1 base and at J to 9 bases, leaving 3 bases not matched to a gene.